The rows below give T cell receptor beta chains drawn from one sample of a study of a mutant IDH1 vaccine in newly diagnosed glioma. Clones were read by immunoSEQ multiplex PCR, and TCRdb kept only the in-frame ones, dropping some. The sample has fewer than 90,000 clones; approximately 88% are singletons. Their target antigens are unknown. The starting material was PBMCs, obtained from a glioma patient whose treatment included an IDH1 peptide vaccine. These receptors came from a young man with glioma. The CDR3 runs from the conserved cysteine through the conserved F or W. The D gene is left open where the match is weak. Clone size is given for some rows only: seen once, a few or many times, or a class if the clone is expanded.

D gene	clone size	V gene	J gene	CDR3 protein	CDR3 DNA
-	-	TRBV19	TRBJ2-7	CASRVGGQSYEQYF	TGTGCCAGTAGGGTCGGGGGGCAATCCTACGAGCAGTACTTC
TRBD1	once	TRBV11-2	TRBJ1-2	CASSLSLRGLGYTF	TGTGCCAGCAGCTTATCCCTCAGGGGGCTCGGCTACACCTTC
TRBD1	-	TRBV19	TRBJ1-3	CASSGTAPSSGNTIYF	TGTGCCAGTAGTGGGACAGCTCCCAGCTCTGGAAACACCATATATTTT
TRBD2	-	TRBV6-5	TRBJ2-3	CASSSSGRGDTQYF	TGTGCCAGCAGTTCTAGCGGGAGAGGAGATACGCAGTATTTT
TRBD1	-	TRBV29-1	TRBJ1-5	CSVASGGAFRNQPQHF	TGCAGCGTCGCTTCAGGGGGCGCGTTTCGCAATCAGCCCCAGCATTTT
-	-	TRBV19	TRBJ2-1	CASSRRDSGKDEQFF	TGTGCCAGTAGTAGGAGGGACAGCGGGAAGGATGAGCAGTTCTTC
TRBD1	-	TRBV5-6	TRBJ2-5	CASRVQGIETQYF	TGTGCCAGCAGGGTACAGGGGATAGAGACCCAGTACTTC
-	-	TRBV28	TRBJ1-2	CASSRAGVEANYGYTF	TGTGCCAGCAGCCGGGCGGGGGTGGAAGCTAACTATGGCTACACCTTC
TRBD1	-	TRBV7-2	TRBJ1-2	CASSLGLNQGARGYTF	TGTGCCAGCAGCTTAGGCCTCAACCAGGGGGCGCGGGGCTACACCTTC
TRBD1	-	TRBV7-9	TRBJ2-5	CASSSNLKDRIHGKETQYF	TGTGCCAGCAGCTCAAACCTAAAGGACAGGATCCACGGGAAAGAGACCCAGTACTTC
-	once	TRBV2	TRBJ2-7	CASSEVGFEQYF	TGTGCCAGCAGTGAAGTAGGGTTCGAGCAGTACTTC
-	few	TRBV30	TRBJ1-1	CAWSIRFEAFF	TGTGCCTGGAGTATCCGGTTTGAAGCTTTCTTT
TRBD2	-	TRBV6-1	TRBJ2-1	CASTSWASGGPGEFF	TGTGCCAGCACGTCATGGGCTAGCGGGGGCCCGGGGGAGTTCTTC
-	few	TRBV7-9	TRBJ1-1	CASSLEGRDTEAFF	TGTGCCAGCAGCTTAGAAGGGAGAGACACTGAAGCTTTCTTT
TRBD1	-	TRBV7-2	TRBJ1-2	CASSLDRVNGYTF	TGTGCCAGCAGCCTCGACAGGGTTAATGGCTACACCTTC
TRBD2	-	TRBV4-3	TRBJ2-3	CASSLGTSIPDTQYF	TGCGCCAGCAGCCTCGGGACTAGCATCCCAGATACGCAGTATTTT
TRBD1	-	TRBV28	TRBJ1-2	CASRWTGGVYGYTF	TGTGCCAGCCGTTGGACAGGGGGCGTCTATGGCTACACCTTC
TRBD1	-	TRBV11-2	TRBJ1-2	CASSKDRAPGYGYTF	TGTGCCAGCAGCAAAGACAGGGCCCCTGGCTATGGCTACACCTTC
TRBD2	once	TRBV2	TRBJ2-1	CASSEPRGGTNEQFF	TGTGCCAGCAGTGAACCCCGGGGGGGGACGAATGAGCAGTTCTTC
-	-	TRBV18	TRBJ1-1	CASSPWKSTSEAFF	TGTGCCAGCTCACCATGGAAGAGTACATCTGAAGCTTTCTTT
-	once	TRBV25-1	TRBJ1-4	CASNNRGSQEKLFF	TGTGCCAGCAATAATCGGGGTTCGCAAGAAAAACTGTTTTTT
-	once	TRBV30	TRBJ2-2	CAWSVGRSGLETGELFF	TGTGCCTGGAGTGTAGGCAGGTCAGGGCTAGAGACCGGGGAGCTGTTTTTT
TRBD2	-	TRBV2	TRBJ2-6	CASSVVVGGPARGANVLTF	TGTGCCAGCAGTGTTGTAGTGGGAGGGCCCGCTCGGGGGGCCAACGTCCTGACTTTC
-	-	TRBV9	TRBJ2-3	CASSVLGDQGDTQYF	TGTGCCAGCAGCGTATTGGGGGACCAGGGAGATACGCAGTATTTT
-	-	TRBV5-1	TRBJ1-4	CASSLSELQGEKLFF	TGCGCCAGCAGCTTGAGTGAGCTCCAGGGGGAAAAACTGTTTTTT
TRBD1	-	TRBV7-9	TRBJ2-7	CASSSNYGQGRYEQYF	TGTGCCAGCAGTTCCAACTACGGACAGGGAAGGTACGAGCAGTACTTC
-	-	TRBV4-1	TRBJ1-2	CASSQVVTTNYGYTF	TGCGCCAGCAGCCAAGTAGTTACGACTAACTATGGCTACACCTTC
-	-	TRBV7-2	TRBJ1-1	CASTKLDPGNTEAFF	TGTGCCAGCACCAAACTGGATCCGGGGAACACTGAAGCTTTCTTT
-	-	TRBV18	TRBJ2-5	CASSPLRETQYF	TGTGCCAGCTCACCCCTTCGAGAGACCCAGTACTTC
-	-	TRBV7-2	TRBJ1-2	CASSPDVDIRLANYGYTF	TGTGCCAGCAGCCCAGATGTCGACATACGGTTAGCTAACTATGGCTACACCTTC
-	-	TRBV18	TRBJ2-7	CASSPPDRSSYEQYF	TGTGCCAGCTCACCTCCCGACAGGAGCTCCTACGAGCAGTACTTC
-	-	TRBV15	TRBJ1-1	CATSREEETNTEAFF	TGTGCCACCAGCAGAGAAGAGGAAACGAACACTGAAGCTTTCTTT
-	-	TRBV28	TRBJ1-1	CASSSNALTYRAFF	TGTGCCAGCAGTTCCAACGCTTTGACTTATAGGGCTTTCTTT
-	-	TRBV9	TRBJ2-7	CASSITGGTGSYEQYF	TGTGCCAGCAGCATAACCGGGGGTACTGGTTCCTACGAGCAGTACTTC
-	-	TRBV6-6	TRBJ1-1	CASSYGTREAFF	TGTGCCAGCAGTTACGGAACTAGAGAAGCTTTCTTT
TRBD1	-	TRBV28	TRBJ1-1	CASSLPRTGNTEAFF	TGTGCCAGCAGTTTACCCCGGACAGGGAACACTGAAGCTTTCTTT
-	-	TRBV30	TRBJ1-2	CAWSAQGGFYGYTF	TGTGCCTGGAGCGCCCAAGGGGGTTTCTATGGCTACACCTTC
-	-	TRBV2	TRBJ1-6	CASTREGNSPLHF	TGTGCCAGCACCCGGGAGGGGAATTCACCCCTCCACTTT
-	-	TRBV9	TRBJ1-2	CASSVGVNYGYTF	TGTGCCAGCAGCGTAGGTGTTAACTATGGCTACACCTTC
TRBD2	once	TRBV7-9	TRBJ2-2	CASSLLPRLAGGLAGELFF	TGTGCCAGCAGCTTACTACCCCGCCTAGCGGGGGGTTTAGCCGGGGAGCTGTTTTTT
TRBD1	few	TRBV30	TRBJ1-1	CAWRTGGLVEAFF	TGTGCCTGGAGAACAGGGGGCTTGGTTGAAGCTTTCTTT
-	few	TRBV29-1	TRBJ1-1	CSVDEGGDTEAFF	TGCAGCGTTGACGAGGGGGGAGACACTGAAGCTTTCTTT
TRBD1	-	TRBV7-3	TRBJ1-4	CASSLDRVGEKLFF	TGTGCCAGCAGCCTGGACAGGGTGGGAGAAAAACTGTTTTTT
-	few	TRBV2	TRBJ1-5	CASRGQYSNQPQHF	TGTGCCAGCCGAGGGCAGTATAGCAATCAGCCCCAGCATTTT
-	few	TRBV28	TRBJ1-1	CASSYLGAEAFF	TGTGCCAGCAGCTACCTCGGGGCTGAAGCTTTCTTT
-	few	TRBV7-9	TRBJ1-1	CASSSGLMAFF	TGTGCCAGCAGCTCGGGGTTAATGGCTTTCTTT
-	-	TRBV23-1	TRBJ2-3	CASSHKQRATDTQYF	TGCGCCAGCAGTCACAAGCAGAGGGCCACAGATACGCAGTATTTT
-	-	TRBV19	TRBJ1-5	CASSPQGFLPQHF	TGTGCCAGTAGTCCTCAGGGGTTTCTGCCCCAGCATTTT
-	-	TRBV30	TRBJ1-3	CAWSRAPRDTIYF	TGTGCCTGGAGTAGAGCCCCGCGGGACACCATATATTTT
TRBD1	-	TRBV7-8	TRBJ1-1	CASRRGQGMNTEAFF	TGTGCCAGCCGGCGGGGACAGGGGATGAACACTGAAGCTTTCTTT
-	-	TRBV19	TRBJ1-2	CASSIAVGGRRNYGYTF	TGTGCCAGTAGTATAGCAGTGGGGGGCAGGCGCAACTATGGCTACACCTTC